The sequence of this T cell receptor beta chain was determined in a study of blood T cell repertoires in COVID-19. As for the study in general: Samples of COVID-19 (acute and convalescent) were obtained from the United States, Italy and Spain. T cells, B-cell-depleted T cells, or PBMCs supplied cDNA or gDNA.

The CDR3 runs to 12 residues. V was clipped by 4 bases and J by 8 bases, with 11 bases between them. The germline V gene encodes CDR1 WSHSY and CDR2 SAAADI. Original processing notes: From reference gene primer amplification, estimates of nucleated cell counts were derived. Measured with immunoSEQ multiplex PCR; TCRdb has only the in-frame clones, and not every one. V, J and clone size were drawn from that table, and D and trimming were deduced from the DNA. The data hold around 260,000 clones, with 70% to 90% observed a single time. V is TRBV10-2 and J is TRBJ1-1, with D perhaps TRBD1 (5 bases). The receptor was isolated from a woman aged 30 to 39 with active or convalescent COVID-19. The sequenced material came from peripheral blood. Written as DNA, the CDR3 is TGCGCCAGCAGTGGGACAAGGAAGGAAGCTTTCTTT. Its translation: CASSGTRKEAFF.